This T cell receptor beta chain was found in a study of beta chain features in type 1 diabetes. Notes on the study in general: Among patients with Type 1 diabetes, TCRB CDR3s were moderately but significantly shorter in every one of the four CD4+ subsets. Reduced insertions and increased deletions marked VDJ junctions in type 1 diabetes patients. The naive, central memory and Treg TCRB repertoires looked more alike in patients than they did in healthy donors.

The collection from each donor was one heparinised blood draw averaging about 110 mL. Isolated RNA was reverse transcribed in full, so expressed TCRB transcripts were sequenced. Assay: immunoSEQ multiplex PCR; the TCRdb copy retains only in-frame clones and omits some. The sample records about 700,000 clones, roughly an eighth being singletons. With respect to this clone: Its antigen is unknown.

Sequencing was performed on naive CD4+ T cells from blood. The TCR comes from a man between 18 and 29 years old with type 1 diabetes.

The CDR3 sequence is CASSAHGTAGNTIYF. The CDR3 coding sequence is TGTGCCAGCAGTGCCCACGGGACAGCCGGAAACACCATATATTTT. This chain uses TRBV25-1 with TRBJ1-3, with 7 bases aligning to TRBD1. Germline CDR1 MGHDK, CDR2 SYGVNS. Unmatched junction bases numbered 7, after V lost 4 bases and J lost 4 bases. This CDR3 has 15 residues.